These 32 T cell receptor beta chains share one sample of origin, sequenced in a study of monozygotic twins with inflammatory bowel disease. TCRdb reprocessed the 5' RACE reads; each CDR3 protein has one entry and no DNA is given. This table lists about 450,000 distinct CDR3 sequences. Sequenced sample: blood. The receptors shown here come from a human donor with ulcerative colitis or Crohn's disease, or a healthy co-twin of an affected twin (not recorded which).

The chain couples TRBV5-1 to TRBJ1-2; TCRdb designates TRBD1, a call that cannot be tested without DNA. The CDR3 is 15 amino acids. The V gene's germline CDR1 is SGHRS and CDR2 YFSETQ. CDR3 sequence: CASSPDRGGDYGYTF. The full variable domain, its missing parts supplied by reference TRBV5-1 and TRBJ1-2, is KAGVTQTPRYLIKTRGQQVTLSCSPISGHRSVSWYQQTPGQGLQFLFEYFSETQRNKGNFPGRFSGRQFSNSRSEMNVSTLELGDSALYLCASSPDRGGDYGYTFGSGTRLTVV.

This chain links TRBV12-3 or TRBV12-4 with TRBJ2-3; checking the TCRdb D call of TRBD2 is not possible without DNA. The CDR3 is 16 residues long. The CDR3 here is CASSFRLAGGTDTQYF.

The rearrangement uses TRBV5-1 and TRBJ2-1. Per germline, CDR1 SGHRS and CDR2 YFSETQ. The CDR3 contains 14 residues. The chain's CDR3 is CASSLGQTYNEQFF.

The genes are TRBV5-4 and TRBJ2-2. Germline V CDR1 and CDR2: SGHNT, YYREEE (reference sequence). The CDR3 covers 17 residues. CDR3 region: CASSLGSAIFNTGELFF.

The V gene is TRBV7-6, the J gene TRBJ2-5. The CDR3 extends over 12 amino acids. The germline V gene has CDR1 SGHVS and CDR2 FNYEAQ. CDR3 sequence: CASSLSKETQYF.

V and J are TRBV12-3 or TRBV12-4 and TRBJ2-2; TCRdb proposes TRBD2, but this gene call is untestable without DNA. The CDR3 covers 12 residues. CDR3 sequence: CASSRGLRELFF.

The rearrangement joins TRBV7-9 to TRBJ1-1. The CDR3 runs to 15 residues. Germline CDR1 and CDR2: SEHNR and FQNEAQ (reference sequence). CDR3 sequence reads: CASSLGITSNTEAFF.

CDR3: CASSVQGQVNNEQFF. This chain links TRBV9 with TRBJ2-1; TCRdb gives TRBD1 as the D gene, but with no DNA this cannot be confirmed. Per the germline V gene, CDR1 is SGDLS and CDR2 is YYNGEE. The CDR3 runs 15 residues.

This chain uses TRBV7-9 with TRBJ1-2. The germline V gene encodes CDR1 SEHNR and CDR2 FQNEAQ (reference sequence). The CDR3 is 12 amino acids. CDR3 amino acids: CASSLINYGYTF.

The chain recombines TRBV18 with TRBJ2-5; absent DNA, TCRdb's TRBD1 call cannot be checked. The CDR3 runs to 15 residues. Germline-derived CDR1 and CDR2 are KGHSH and LQKENI. CDR3 in amino acids: CASSPLQGNQETQYF.

The chain uses TRBV5-4 and TRBJ2-1; TCRdb selects TRBD2, and the lack of DNA leaves this call unchecked. Germline assignment: CDR1 SGHNT and CDR2 YYREEE (reference sequence). The CDR3 covers 15 residues. CDR3 sequence: CASSRMVAGDNEQFF.

The V call is TRBV5-1, the J call TRBJ2-3; checking the TCRdb D call of TRBD1 is not possible without DNA. CDR1 and CDR2 (germline): SGHRS, YFSETQ. The CDR3 contains 15 residues. The CDR3 here is CASSSDGGGTDTQYF.

This chain connects TRBV11-1 to TRBJ2-1. CDR1 is SGHAT, CDR2 FQDESV, per germline (reference sequence). This CDR3 has 13 amino acids. The CDR3 is CASSFSRGNEQFF.

This sequence joins TRBV20-1 and TRBJ2-7; TCRdb's assignment of TRBD2 cannot be checked, as there is no DNA. Germline V gives CDR1 DFQATT, CDR2 SNEGSKA (reference sequence). This CDR3 region has 14 residues. The CDR3 sequence is CSARLAGGSYEQYF.

The chain employs TRBV7-8 and TRBJ2-5; without DNA, the TCRdb call of TRBD1 cannot be checked. Germline V gene sequence: CDR1 SGHVS, CDR2 FQNEAQ. This CDR3 spans 12 amino acids. CDR3 region: CAIGRGTETQYF.

This sequence joins TRBV7-9 and TRBJ2-1; the D call of TRBD2 rests on TCRdb alone, since no DNA is present to check it. Germline CDR1 SEHNR, CDR2 FQNEAQ (reference sequence). This CDR3 spans 17 amino acids. The CDR3 here is CASSSGLVLPSYNEQFF.

The rearrangement uses TRBV11-2 and TRBJ2-3; without DNA, the TCRdb call of TRBD2 cannot be checked. The germline gives CDR1 SGHAT, CDR2 FQNNGV. CDR3 size: 21 residues. The CDR3 here is CASSLDREGVGPPRITDTQYF.

The J gene is TRBJ1-6, the V gene TRBV9; TCRdb outputs TRBD1, but without DNA this stays unchecked. CDR3 length: 14 residues. Germline V gene data show CDR1 as SGDLS and CDR2 as YYNGEE. CDR3 amino acids: CASSVLQGESPLHF.

The chain couples TRBV5-1 to TRBJ2-5; TCRdb's D call, TRBD2, is unchecked because there is no DNA. CDR1 and CDR2 (germline): SGHRS, YFSETQ. The CDR3 is made up of 15 amino acids. The CDR3 sequence: CASSFLTSGGETQYF.

The genes are TRBV7-2 and TRBJ2-3; lacking DNA, the TRBD2 call made by TCRdb goes unchecked. Germline CDR1 reads SGHTA; CDR2 reads FQGNSA. The CDR3 extends over 15 amino acids. CDR3 sequence: CASSLVWGPTDTQYF.

The chain couples TRBV5-1 to TRBJ2-2; TCRdb indicates TRBD2, and absent DNA this call remains unverified. The CDR3 runs to 16 residues. CDR1 and CDR2 from the germline V gene are SGHRS and YFSETQ. CDR3 sequence reads: CASSFGGSGNTGELFF. Filled out from reference TRBV5-1 and TRBJ2-2, the complete variable domain reads KAGVTQTPRYLIKTRGQQVTLSCSPISGHRSVSWYQQTPGQGLQFLFEYFSETQRNKGNFPGRFSGRQFSNSRSEMNVSTLELGDSALYLCASSFGGSGNTGELFFGEGSRLTVL.

The gene calls are TRBV20-1 and TRBJ2-7. CDR1 and CDR2 (germline): DFQATT, SNEGSKA (reference sequence). The CDR3 is 17 residues long. The CDR3 region is CSARGLVGVQGSYEQYF.

The chain uses TRBV6-2 or TRBV6-3 and TRBJ2-7; without DNA, the TCRdb call of TRBD2 cannot be checked. Germline values: CDR1 MNHEY, CDR2 SVGEGT. The CDR3 has 15 residues. This CDR3 reads CASSYGIAGYDEQYF.

The chain links TRBV12-3 or TRBV12-4 to TRBJ1-4; TCRdb proposes TRBD1, but this gene call is untestable without DNA. This CDR3 is built from 15 residues. The chain's CDR3 is CASSFGQTNNEKLFF.

The rearrangement joins TRBV14 to TRBJ2-7; the TCRdb call, TRBD2, lacks DNA for checking. This CDR3 is 15 amino acids long. In germline, CDR1 is SGHDN, CDR2 FVKESK. The CDR3 reads CASSQDHGLLDEQYF.

The rearrangement links TRBV5-4 to TRBJ2-1; TCRdb's D call, TRBD1, is unchecked because there is no DNA. Germline V CDR1 and CDR2: SGHNT, YYREEE (reference sequence). This CDR3 comprises 14 residues. The CDR3 sequence is CASSLDRGPGEQFF.

The chain employs TRBV10-3 and TRBJ1-4. Germline V CDR1 and CDR2: ENHRY, SYGVKD. The CDR3 consists of 16 residues. The CDR3 sequence is CAISERDTIGNEKLFF.

This rearrangement joins TRBV7-3 to TRBJ2-2. There are 15 residues in the CDR3. From germline, CDR1 is SGHTA and CDR2 FQGTGA. The CDR3 reads CASSPDPSVGGELFF.

This CDR3 reads CASRYGWSPGYGYTF. This chain joins TRBV6-5 and TRBJ1-2; absent DNA, TCRdb's TRBD1 call cannot be checked. The CDR3 spans 15 residues. Germline V lookup: CDR1 MNHEY, CDR2 SVGAGI.

The CDR3 reads CASSLAVQGAEAFF. V usage is TRBV7-9 and J usage is TRBJ1-1; there is no DNA to check the TCRdb D call of TRBD1. The CDR3 loop spans 14 amino acids. CDR1 SEHNR and CDR2 FQNEAQ come from the germline V gene (reference sequence). Complete variable domain (other parts from reference TRBV7-9 and TRBJ1-1): DTGVSQNPRHKITKRGQNVTFRCDPISEHNRLYWYRQTLGQGPEFLTYFQNEAQLEKSRLLSDRFSAERPKGSFSTLEIQRTEQGDSAMYLCASSLAVQGAEAFFGQGTRLTVV.

The CDR3 here is CSASLRLNGYTF. V gene TRBV20-1 combines with J gene TRBJ1-2. This CDR3 spans 12 amino acids. CDR1 and CDR2 (germline): DFQATT, SNEGSKA (reference sequence).

The V and J genes are TRBV19 and TRBJ2-1. Germline CDR1 and CDR2: LNHDA and SQIVND (reference sequence). The CDR3 is made up of 15 amino acids. CDR3 loop: CASTTGVRAAWEQFF.